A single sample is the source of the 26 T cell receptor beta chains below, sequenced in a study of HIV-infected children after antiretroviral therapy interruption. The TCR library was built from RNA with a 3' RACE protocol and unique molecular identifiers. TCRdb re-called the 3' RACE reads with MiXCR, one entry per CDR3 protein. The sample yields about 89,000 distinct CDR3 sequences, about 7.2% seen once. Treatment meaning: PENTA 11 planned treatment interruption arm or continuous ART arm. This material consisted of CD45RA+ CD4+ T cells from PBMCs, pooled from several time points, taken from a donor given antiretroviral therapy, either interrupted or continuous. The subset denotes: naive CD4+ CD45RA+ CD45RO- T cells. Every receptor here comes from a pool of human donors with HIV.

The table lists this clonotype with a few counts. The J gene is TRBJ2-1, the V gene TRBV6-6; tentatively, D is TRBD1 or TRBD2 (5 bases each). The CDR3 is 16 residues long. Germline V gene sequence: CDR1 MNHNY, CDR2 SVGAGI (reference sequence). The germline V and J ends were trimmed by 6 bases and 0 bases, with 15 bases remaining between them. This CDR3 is CASRTRGRSSYNEQFF. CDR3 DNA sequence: TGTGCCAGCAGGACGAGGGGCCGCAGCTCCTACAATGAGCAGTTCTTC.

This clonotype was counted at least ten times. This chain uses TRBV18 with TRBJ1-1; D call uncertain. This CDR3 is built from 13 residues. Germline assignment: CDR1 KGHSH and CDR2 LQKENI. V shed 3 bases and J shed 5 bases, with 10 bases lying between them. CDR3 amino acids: CASSPPSGTEAFF. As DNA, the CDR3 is TGTGCCAGCTCACCCCCTAGCGGTACTGAAGCTTTCTTT. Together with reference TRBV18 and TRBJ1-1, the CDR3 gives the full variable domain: NAGVMQNPRHLVRRRGQEARLRCSPMKGHSHVYWYRQLPEEGLKFMVYLQKENIIDESGMPKERFSAEFPKEGPSILRIQQVVRGDSAAYFCASSPPSGTEAFFGQGTRLTVV.

As DNA, the CDR3 is TGTGCCAGCAGCCTTGGAACAGGGGGCGTGAGGACAGATACGCAGTATTTT. It translates to CASSLGTGGVRTDTQYF. V gene TRBV7-9 combines with J gene TRBJ2-3; 9 bases are shared with TRBD1. J lost 3 bases, V lost 5 bases, and 12 bases had no gene match. This CDR3 comprises 17 residues. Germline V gene lookup returns CDR1 SEHNR and CDR2 FQNEAQ (reference sequence).

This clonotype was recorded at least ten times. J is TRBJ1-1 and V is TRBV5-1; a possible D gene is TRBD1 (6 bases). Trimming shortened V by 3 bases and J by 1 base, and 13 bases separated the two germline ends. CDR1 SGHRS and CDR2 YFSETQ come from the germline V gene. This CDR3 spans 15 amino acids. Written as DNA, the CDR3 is TGCGCCAGCAGCTATACAAACAGGGCGAACACTGAAGCTTTCTTT. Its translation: CASSYTNRANTEAFF.

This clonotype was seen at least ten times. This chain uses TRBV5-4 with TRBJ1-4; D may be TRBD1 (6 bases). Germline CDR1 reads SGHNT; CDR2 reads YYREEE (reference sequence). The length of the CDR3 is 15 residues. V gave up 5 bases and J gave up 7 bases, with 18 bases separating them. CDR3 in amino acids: CASSHPGERREKLFF. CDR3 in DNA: TGTGCCAGCAGTCATCCAGGGGAGCGTCGTGAAAAACTGTTTTTT.

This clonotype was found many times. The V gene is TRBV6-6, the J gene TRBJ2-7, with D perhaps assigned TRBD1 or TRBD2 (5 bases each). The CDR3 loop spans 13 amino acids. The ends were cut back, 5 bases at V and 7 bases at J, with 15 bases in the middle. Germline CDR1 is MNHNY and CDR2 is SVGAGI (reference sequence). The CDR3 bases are TGTGCCAGCAGTCCGGGGACCTTGAGGGAGCAGTACTTC. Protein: CASSPGTLREQYF.

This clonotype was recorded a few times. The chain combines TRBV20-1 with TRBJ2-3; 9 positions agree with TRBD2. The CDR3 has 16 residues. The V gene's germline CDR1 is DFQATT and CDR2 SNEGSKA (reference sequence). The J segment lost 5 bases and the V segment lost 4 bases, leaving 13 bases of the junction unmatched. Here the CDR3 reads CSATPWRGGQKDTQYF. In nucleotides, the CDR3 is TGCAGTGCTACGCCCTGGCGGGGGGGCCAGAAAGATACGCAGTATTTT.

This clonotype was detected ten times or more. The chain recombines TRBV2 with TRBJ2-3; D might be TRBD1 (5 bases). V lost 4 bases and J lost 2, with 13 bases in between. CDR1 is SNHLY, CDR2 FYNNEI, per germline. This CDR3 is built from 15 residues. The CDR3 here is CASSGSSGITDTQYF. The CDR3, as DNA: TGTGCCAGCAGTGGCTCATCAGGGATCACAGATACGCAGTATTTT.

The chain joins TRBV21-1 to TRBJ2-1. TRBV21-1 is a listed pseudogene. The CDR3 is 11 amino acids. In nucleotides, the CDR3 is TGTGCCAGGGGCTATGGGAATGAGCAGTTCTTC. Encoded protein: CARGYGNEQFF.

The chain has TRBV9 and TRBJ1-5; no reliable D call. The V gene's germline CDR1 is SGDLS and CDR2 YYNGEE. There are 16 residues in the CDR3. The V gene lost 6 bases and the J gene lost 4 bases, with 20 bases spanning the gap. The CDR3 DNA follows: TGTGCCAGCATCTGGCCTCCCGAGGCACGGAATCAGCCCCAGCATTTT. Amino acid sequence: CASIWPPEARNQPQHF.

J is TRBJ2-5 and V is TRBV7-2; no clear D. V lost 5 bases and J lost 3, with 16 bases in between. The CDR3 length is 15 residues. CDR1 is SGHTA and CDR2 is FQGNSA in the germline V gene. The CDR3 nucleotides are TGTGCCAGCAGCCTAATCTCTAGGATGGAAGAGACCCAGTACTTC. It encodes CASSLISRMEETQYF.

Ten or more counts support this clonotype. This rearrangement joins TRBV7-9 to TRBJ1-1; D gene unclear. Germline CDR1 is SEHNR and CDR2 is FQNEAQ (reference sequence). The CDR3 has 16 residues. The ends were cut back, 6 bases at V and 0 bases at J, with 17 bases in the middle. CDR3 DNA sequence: TGTGCCAGCAGTCCTAACTTCATAGCCATGAACACTGAAGCTTTCTTT. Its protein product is CASSPNFIAMNTEAFF.

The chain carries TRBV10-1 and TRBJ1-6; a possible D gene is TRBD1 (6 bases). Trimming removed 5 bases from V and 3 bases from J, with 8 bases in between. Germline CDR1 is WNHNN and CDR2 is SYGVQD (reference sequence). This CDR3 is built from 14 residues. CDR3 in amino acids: CASSRTDYNSPLHF. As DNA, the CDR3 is TGCGCCAGCAGTCGGACAGACTATAATTCACCCCTCCACTTT.

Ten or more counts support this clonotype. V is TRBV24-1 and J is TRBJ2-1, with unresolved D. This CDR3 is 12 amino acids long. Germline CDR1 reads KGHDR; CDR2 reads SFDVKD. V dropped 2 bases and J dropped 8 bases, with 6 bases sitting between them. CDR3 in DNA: TGTGCCACCAGTGATTGGACCCATGAGCAGTTCTTC. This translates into CATSDWTHEQFF.

CDR3 sequence: CASSIVTGELFF. CDR3 sequence (DNA): TGTGCCAGCAGTATAGTGACCGGGGAGCTGTTTTTT. The chain carries TRBV9 and TRBJ2-2; no definite D call. The CDR3 is made up of 12 amino acids. Trimming stripped 5 bases from V and 5 bases from J, with 7 bases between. The germline gives CDR1 SGDLS, CDR2 YYNGEE. Combining the CDR3 with reference TRBV9 and TRBJ2-2 gives the whole variable domain DSGVTQTPKHLITATGQRVTLRCSPRSGDLSVYWYQQSLDQGLQFLIQYYNGEERAKGNILERFSAQQFPDLHSELNLSSLELGDSALYFCASSIVTGELFFGEGSRLTVL.

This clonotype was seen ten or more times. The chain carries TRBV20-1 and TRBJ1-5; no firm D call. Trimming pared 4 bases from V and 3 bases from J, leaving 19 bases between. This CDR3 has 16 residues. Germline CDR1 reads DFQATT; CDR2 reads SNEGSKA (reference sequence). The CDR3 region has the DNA TGCAGTGCTAATAGTATAGTCGGAGGGCCCAATCAGCCCCAGCATTTT. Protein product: CSANSIVGGPNQPQHF.

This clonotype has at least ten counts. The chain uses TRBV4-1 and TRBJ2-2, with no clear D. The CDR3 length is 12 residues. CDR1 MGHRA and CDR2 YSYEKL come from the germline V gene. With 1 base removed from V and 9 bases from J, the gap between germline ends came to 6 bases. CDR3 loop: CASSQVLRELFF. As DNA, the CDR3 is TGCGCCAGCAGCCAAGTTCTCCGGGAGCTGTTTTTT.

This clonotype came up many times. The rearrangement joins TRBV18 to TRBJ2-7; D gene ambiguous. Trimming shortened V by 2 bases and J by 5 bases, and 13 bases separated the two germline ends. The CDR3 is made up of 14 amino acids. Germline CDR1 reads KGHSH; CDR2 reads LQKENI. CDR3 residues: CASSPSGRVDEQYF. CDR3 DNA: TGTGCCAGCTCACCATCTGGTAGGGTTGACGAGCAGTACTTC. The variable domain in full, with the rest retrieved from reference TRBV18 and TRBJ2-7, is NAGVMQNPRHLVRRRGQEARLRCSPMKGHSHVYWYRQLPEEGLKFMVYLQKENIIDESGMPKERFSAEFPKEGPSILRIQQVVRGDSAAYFCASSPSGRVDEQYFGPGTRLTVT.

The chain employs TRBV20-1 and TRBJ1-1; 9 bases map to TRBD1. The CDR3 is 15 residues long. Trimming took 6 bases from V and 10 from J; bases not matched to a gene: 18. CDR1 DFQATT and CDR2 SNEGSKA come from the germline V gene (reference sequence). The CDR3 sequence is CSAYHPLDRGQGAFF. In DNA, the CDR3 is TGCAGTGCCTACCACCCCTTGGACAGGGGCCAGGGAGCTTTCTTT.

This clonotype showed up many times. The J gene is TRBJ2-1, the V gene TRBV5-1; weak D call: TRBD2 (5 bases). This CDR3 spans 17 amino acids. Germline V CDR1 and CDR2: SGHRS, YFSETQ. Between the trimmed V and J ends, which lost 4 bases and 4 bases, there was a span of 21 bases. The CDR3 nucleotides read TGCGCCAGCAGCGGGTCATTAAGCGGCCTCTCTTACAATGAGCAGTTCTTC. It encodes CASSGSLSGLSYNEQFF.

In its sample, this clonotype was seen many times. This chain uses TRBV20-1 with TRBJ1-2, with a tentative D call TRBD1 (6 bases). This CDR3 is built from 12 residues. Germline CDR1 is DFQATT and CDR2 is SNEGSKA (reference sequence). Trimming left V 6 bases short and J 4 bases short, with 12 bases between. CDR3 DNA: TGCAGTGCCCCCACAGGGAGCTATGGCTACACCTTC. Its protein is CSAPTGSYGYTF.

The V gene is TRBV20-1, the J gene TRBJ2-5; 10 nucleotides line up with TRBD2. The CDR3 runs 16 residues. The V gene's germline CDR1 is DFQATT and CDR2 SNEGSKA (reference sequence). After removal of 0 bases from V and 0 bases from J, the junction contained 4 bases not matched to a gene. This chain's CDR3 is CSARDSTSGDQETQYF. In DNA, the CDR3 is TGCAGTGCTAGAGATTCCACTAGCGGGGACCAAGAGACCCAGTACTTC.

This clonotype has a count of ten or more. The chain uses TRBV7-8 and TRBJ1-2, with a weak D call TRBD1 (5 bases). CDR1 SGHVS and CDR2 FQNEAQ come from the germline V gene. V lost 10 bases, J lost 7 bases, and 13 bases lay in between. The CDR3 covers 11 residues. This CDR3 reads CATPGVSGYTF. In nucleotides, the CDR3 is TGTGCCACGCCGGGGGTGTCTGGCTACACCTTC. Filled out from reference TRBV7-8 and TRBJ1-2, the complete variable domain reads GAGVSQSPRYKVAKRGQDVALRCDPISGHVSLFWYQQALGQGPEFLTYFQNEAQLDKSGLPSDRFFAERPEGSVSTLKIQRTQQEDSAVYLCATPGVSGYTFGSGTRLTVV.

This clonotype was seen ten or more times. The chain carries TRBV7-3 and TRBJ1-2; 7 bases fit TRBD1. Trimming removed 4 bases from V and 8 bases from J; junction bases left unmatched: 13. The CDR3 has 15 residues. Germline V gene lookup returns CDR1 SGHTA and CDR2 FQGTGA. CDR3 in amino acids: CASSSRGDALSGYTF. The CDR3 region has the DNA TGTGCCAGCAGCTCCAGGGGGGACGCCTTGTCGGGCTACACCTTC.

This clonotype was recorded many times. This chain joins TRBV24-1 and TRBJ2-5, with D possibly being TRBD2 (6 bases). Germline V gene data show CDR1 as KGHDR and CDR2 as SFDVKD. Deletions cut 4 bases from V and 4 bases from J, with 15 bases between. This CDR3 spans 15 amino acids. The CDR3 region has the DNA TGTGCCACCAGTGACCCGCGGGGCAGTTCAGAGACCCAGTACTTC. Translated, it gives CATSDPRGSSETQYF.

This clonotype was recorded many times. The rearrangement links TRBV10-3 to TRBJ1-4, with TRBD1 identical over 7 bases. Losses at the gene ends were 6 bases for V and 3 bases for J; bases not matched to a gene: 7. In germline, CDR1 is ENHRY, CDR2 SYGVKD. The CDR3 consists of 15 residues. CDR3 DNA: TGTGCCATCAGCTTTACACAGGGGCCTAATGAAAAACTGTTTTTT. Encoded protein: CAISFTQGPNEKLFF.